What follows are 14 T cell receptor beta chains derived from one specimen sequenced in a study of OX40 agonist ivuxolimab in advanced cancers. The repertoire was sequenced with immunoSEQ multiplex PCR; TCRdb's copy has only in-frame clones and lacks some. The sample contains about 80,000 clones, around 86% of which appear only once. The source was CD4+ or CD8+ T cells sorted from blood, collected in a trial of the OX40 agonist ivuxolimab. The origin of the receptors is an adult with an advanced solid tumor such as melanoma, head and neck, liver or kidney cancer.

This clone was seen a few times. The gene calls are TRBV13 and TRBJ2-3; no reliable D call. Germline CDR1 reads PRHDT; CDR2 reads FYEKMQ (reference sequence). CDR3 length: 13 amino acids. V lost 1 base to trimming and J lost 3 bases, with 5 bases between them. The CDR3: CASSLVQTDTQYF. The CDR3 DNA is TGTGCCAGCAGCTTAGTTCAGACAGATACGCAGTATTTT.

The rearrangement links TRBV27 to TRBJ2-3; 8 bases match TRBD2. The CDR3 extends over 16 amino acids. From germline, CDR1 is MNHEY and CDR2 SMNVEV (reference sequence). V was clipped by 5 bases and J by 2 bases; unmatched bases: 9. The CDR3, as DNA: TGTGCCAGCAGTCCCAAAGGCGGGGGGCCCACAGATACGCAGTATTTT. Amino acids: CASSPKGGGPTDTQYF.

The chain uses TRBV5-1 and TRBJ2-5; 7 bases fit TRBD1. Germline V gene data show CDR1 as SGHRS and CDR2 as YFSETQ. V gave up 2 bases and J gave up 2 bases; unmatched junction bases: 3. The CDR3 totals 14 residues. The CDR3, as DNA: TGCGCCAGCAGCTTACAGGGGAAGCAAGAGACCCAGTACTTC. Translated: CASSLQGKQETQYF.

The rearrangement links TRBV4-1 to TRBJ2-7; TRBD2 is a possible D gene (5 bases). With 3 bases removed from V and 3 bases from J, the gap between germline ends came to 15 bases. Germline V gene lookup returns CDR1 MGHRA and CDR2 YSYEKL. This CDR3 region has 15 residues. The chain's CDR3 is CASSQEVLWVYEQYF. In DNA form, the CDR3 reads TGCGCCAGCAGCCAGGAGGTGTTGTGGGTCTACGAGCAGTACTTC.

V gene TRBV2 combines with J gene TRBJ1-6; D remains unclear. Trimming left V 4 bases short and J 2 bases short, with 9 bases between. The germline CDR1 and CDR2 sequences are SNHLY and FYNNEI. This CDR3 region has 15 residues. The CDR3 loop reads CASSVSVTYNSPLHF. CDR3 in DNA: TGTGCCAGCAGTGTATCGGTAACCTATAATTCACCCCTCCACTTT.

CDR3 amino acids: CASPQRTSVYNEQFF. The CDR3 DNA is TGTGCCAGCCCCCAACGGACTAGCGTATACAATGAGCAGTTCTTC. The chain employs TRBV6-7 and TRBJ2-1, with TRBD2 matching over 9 bases. TRBV6-7 is known as an ORF, though its function is uncertain. V shed 8 bases, J shed 4 bases, and the junction held 9 bases outside the gene matches. The CDR3 loop spans 15 amino acids.

V and J are TRBV15 and TRBJ1-5; D ambiguous. V lost 0 bases to trimming and J lost 5 bases, with 17 bases between them. The CDR3 has 17 amino acids. Germline V gives CDR1 LNHNV, CDR2 YYDKDF (reference sequence). This CDR3 is CATSRDPPSVVHQPQHF. DNA of the CDR3: TGTGCCACCAGCAGAGATCCCCCCTCGGTGGTGCATCAGCCCCAGCATTTT.

The CDR3 sequence is CASSQLAGGGETQYF. The CDR3 DNA follows: TGTGCCAGCAGCCAACTAGCGGGAGGGGGGGAGACCCAGTACTTC. This sequence joins TRBV6-6 and TRBJ2-5; 13 bases line up with TRBD2. Trimming at V came to 6 bases and at J to 5 bases, leaving 6 bases not matched to a gene. The CDR3 contains 15 residues. Germline CDR1 MNHNY, CDR2 SVGAGI (reference sequence).

This chain joins TRBV7-2 and TRBJ2-5; D gene ambiguous. The J call could be wrong; TRBJ2-7 is a better fit for the DNA end. CDR3 size: 14 residues. The germline V gene has CDR1 SGHTA and CDR2 FQGNSA. The CDR3 loop reads CASSLDRASYEQYF. Written as DNA, the CDR3 is TGTGCCAGCAGCTTAGATCGCGCCTCCTACGAGCAGTACTTC.

The chain combines TRBV15 with TRBJ1-5; D remains ambiguous. CDR1 is LNHNV, CDR2 YYDKDF, per germline (reference sequence). The CDR3 sequence is 14 residues long. The ends were cut back, 0 bases at V and 5 bases at J, with 8 bases in the middle. The CDR3 reads CATSRDGRDQPQHF. In DNA form, the CDR3 reads TGTGCCACCAGCAGAGACGGGAGGGATCAGCCCCAGCATTTT.

V is TRBV7-3 and J is TRBJ2-3, with D possibly TRBD1 on 6 matching bases. Germline loops: CDR1 SGHTA, CDR2 FQGTGA. CDR3 length: 15 residues. V shed 5 bases and J shed 4 bases, with 16 bases lying between them. CDR3 amino acids: CASSASGHNADTQYF. Written as DNA, the CDR3 is TGTGCCAGCAGCGCCTCGGGACATAACGCAGATACGCAGTATTTT.

The CDR3 DNA is TGTGCCAGCAGCTTAGAGGTAGTGGCCTACGAGCAGTACTTC. Protein product: CASSLEVVAYEQYF. The rearrangement joins TRBV7-2 to TRBJ2-7, with D unclear. This CDR3 has 14 amino acids. Germline CDR1 SGHTA, CDR2 FQGNSA. V shed 1 base and J shed 2 bases, with 9 bases lying between them.

The chain has TRBV5-1 and TRBJ1-1; unclear D gene. The CDR3 length is 13 residues. Trimming took off 2 bases at V and 7 bases at J, with 12 bases between the two ends. Germline V CDR1 and CDR2: SGHRS, YFSETQ. The CDR3 is CASSLKGRGEAFF. CDR3 DNA: TGCGCCAGCAGCTTAAAGGGCAGAGGTGAAGCTTTCTTT.

The chain combines TRBV28 with TRBJ1-5; the D gene is possibly TRBD1 (5 bases). Trimming removed 7 bases at V and 11 bases at J, with 21 bases between. The CDR3 is 14 residues long. Germline CDR1 reads MDHEN; CDR2 reads SYDVKM. The CDR3 loop is CASTNLGGLVAQHF. CDR3 nucleotide sequence: TGTGCCAGCACCAATCTGGGGGGTTTGGTTGCCCAGCATTTT.